This T cell receptor beta chain was obtained from a study of neoadjuvant nivolumab and ipilimumab in lung cancer. Study outcomes and limitations: From pretherapy to surgery, tumor richness and clonality rose with dual therapy.

The V and J ends lost 1 base and 7 bases respectively, with 13 bases between them. This CDR3 has 14 amino acids. Germline values: CDR1 LNHDA, CDR2 SQIVND (reference sequence). Clones were read by immunoSEQ multiplex PCR, and TCRdb kept only the in-frame ones, dropping some. This sample has 17,000 or so clones, with roughly three quarters found just once. Regarding this clone: Its antigen is still unknown.

The receptor was derived from an adult with non-small cell lung cancer. The chain is built from TRBV19 and TRBJ1-2; D not resolved. The source was tumor tissue, collected after neoadjuvant nivolumab, alone or with ipilimumab, at or shortly before surgery. The CDR3 nucleotides read TGTGCCAGTAGTATAGTTGGCGGTGATGGTGGCTACACCTTC. Its translation: CASSIVGGDGGYTF.